The clone carrying this T cell receptor (beta chain) has more than one count but fewer than ten. The sample originates from a study of human T cells and chemical hapten exposure. Study summary: For sensitization, 2% DPC was applied to an approximately 2 cm by approximately 2 cm patch of upper inner arm skin. A patient group, mainly female, showed alopecia areata, totalis or universalis.

TCRdb ran MiXCR on the RACE reads and lists one entry per CDR3 protein. The sample lists 85,000 to 100,000 distinct CDR3 sequences, 25% to 35% occurring once. Time point described: patch test 3, about 24 weeks after DPC sensitization. Treatment in this sample: therapeutic diphenylcyclopropenone sensitization with weekly scalp DPC. The CDR3 is made up of 13 amino acids. V lost 2 bases and J lost 5, with 7 bases in between. CDR1 and CDR2 (germline): MDHEN, SYDVKM. The chain joins TRBV28 to TRBJ1-5; D is unresolved. The clonotype comes from a man aged 35 to 55 with alopecia areata. Some clones in this sample may be carry-over from other donors' samples. The material sequenced was whole blood, taken in connection with sensitization to the hapten diphenylcyclopropenone (DPC). The chain's CDR3 is CASSLERDQPQHF. CDR3 DNA sequence: TGTGCCAGCAGTTTAGAAAGAGATCAGCCCCAGCATTTT.